This T cell receptor beta chain is from a study of blood T cells in healthy people across ages. Study observations and caveats: A roughly linear age-dependent decrease characterized TCR beta diversity per million T cells. Reliance upon unsorted PBMCs precluded definitive naive versus antigen-experienced comparison. Compared with aged donors, long-lived donors showed fewer expanded clones, suggesting selection.

This clonotype was detected a few times. Its specificity is not known. Isolation per sample recovered at least 7 million PBMCs. Then a second PCR, running about 6 to 11 cycles, was carried out with a sample-barcoded 5' primer and a J-beta primer mix. TCRdb re-called the 5' RACE reads with MiXCR, one entry per CDR3 protein. The sample records roughly 500,000 distinct CDR3 sequences, approximately 27% being singletons. CDR1 and CDR2 from the germline V gene are SQVTM and ANQGSEA. V lost 1 base, J lost 3 bases, and 2 bases stayed unmatched. This CDR3 contains 16 residues. The sequence was collected from an older woman in good health. J is TRBJ2-3 and V is TRBV29-1, with 15 bases lining up with TRBD2. Sequenced: blood. DNA of the CDR3: TGCAGCGTTGAAGGGACTAGCGGGGGGGCGACAGATACGCAGTATTTT. This encodes CSVEGTSGGATDTQYF.